The rows below give T cell receptor beta chains drawn from one sample of a study of T cell changes during pregnancy in multiple sclerosis. Assay: immunoSEQ multiplex PCR; the TCRdb copy retains only in-frame clones and omits some. The table has 84,000 or so clones, approximately 94% seen once. This specimen consisted of peripheral blood, obtained in the third trimester of pregnancy. The receptors originated from a female donor with multiple sclerosis, enrolled in a pregnancy study. CDR3s include the opening cysteine and the closing phenylalanine or tryptophan. A D gene is named only where the DNA matches it firmly. Clone size appears in some rows only: once, few, many, or a class for an expanded clone.

.	TRBV6-1	TRBJ2-1	.	TGTGCCAGCAGTGAAGGCTTTGGGAGGACCGATGAGCAGTTCTTC	CASSEGFGRTDEQFF
TRBD1	TRBV6-6	TRBJ1-2	.	TGTGCCAGCAGGTGGACAGGGTTTGGCTACACCTTC	CASRWTGFGYTF
.	TRBV11-2	TRBJ2-1	.	TGTGCCAGCAGCTTAGGGGTTTTGATAGCGGCCCCCCTCAATGAGCAGTTCTTC	CASSLGVLIAAPLNEQFF
TRBD1	TRBV5-1	TRBJ1-2	.	TGCGCCAGCAGCCCGACAGGGGGCTATGGCTACACCTTC	CASSPTGGYGYTF
.	TRBV15	TRBJ2-1	once	TGTGCCACCAGCAGAGTCGGTTCGGCAGGGGCCTACAATGAGCAGTTCTTC	CATSRVGSAGAYNEQFF
TRBD2	TRBV5-1	TRBJ2-3	.	TGCGCCAGCAGTCCCTTTGGACTAGCGGGAGGCACAGATACGCAGTATTTT	CASSPFGLAGGTDTQYF
.	TRBV4-3	TRBJ1-5	once	TGCGCCAGCAGCCAAGAGGTAGGACATCTTGGCTCGCCCCAGCATTTT	CASSQEVGHLGSPQHF
.	TRBV11-2	TRBJ1-2	.	TGTGCCAGCAGCCCAGACAAAGCTTACTACTATGGCTACACCTTC	CASSPDKAYYYGYTF
TRBD2	TRBV4-2	TRBJ2-7	.	TGTGCCAGCAGCCAAGATGCGACTAGCGGGGGCCGCCGGGAGCAGTACTTC	CASSQDATSGGRREQYF
TRBD1	TRBV5-6	TRBJ1-1	.	TGTGCCAGCAGGCAGGGGACAGTCAAAACTGAAGCTTTCTTT	CASRQGTVKTEAFF
.	TRBV29-1	TRBJ1-2	.	TGCAGCGTTGTTTGGCAGAACTATGGCTACACCTTC	CSVVWQNYGYTF
.	TRBV6-1	TRBJ2-5	.	TGTGCCAGCAGTGAAGCGGCCAGGCTACAAGAGACCCAGTACTTC	CASSEAARLQETQYF
.	TRBV2	TRBJ1-3	.	TGTGCCAGCAGTAGGGCAGGGCCCTACTCTGGAAACACCATATATTTT	CASSRAGPYSGNTIYF
.	TRBV7-2	TRBJ1-2	.	TGTGCCAGCAGCTCCGACAGCTATGGCTACACCTTC	CASSSDSYGYTF
TRBD2	TRBV27	TRBJ2-2	.	TGTGCCAGCAGTTTAGGGAGGGGCACCGGGGAGCTGTTTTTT	CASSLGRGTGELFF
TRBD1	TRBV7-2	TRBJ1-2	few	TGTGCCAGCATATCTGGACAGGGTAATGGCTACACCTTC	CASISGQGNGYTF
TRBD1	TRBV7-6	TRBJ1-2	.	TGTGCCAGCAGCGCAGAACAGGGGCCTAACTATGGCTACACCTTC	CASSAEQGPNYGYTF
.	TRBV28	TRBJ2-7	.	TGTGCCAGCAGTTTATTTGGCGGAAGCTCCTACGAGCAGTACTTC	CASSLFGGSSYEQYF
.	TRBV27	TRBJ1-4	.	TGTGCCAGCAGTTTTTCACGGGCAACTAATGAAAAACTGTTTTTT	CASSFSRATNEKLFF
.	TRBV30	TRBJ2-1	.	TGTGCCGCGGCGGGTTACAATGAGCAGTTCTTC	CAAAGYNEQFF
.	TRBV18	TRBJ2-5	.	TGTGCCAGCTCACCACCATCTGTTAAAGAGACCCAGTACTTC	CASSPPSVKETQYF
.	TRBV28	TRBJ1-5	.	TGTGCCAGCAGTTTAATGTTCGGCAGGCTGGTAAGCAATCAGCCCCAGCATTTT	CASSLMFGRLVSNQPQHF
TRBD2	TRBV7-6	TRBJ2-1	.	TGTGCCAGCAGCCACGGGACTAGCGGGAGGGCCGGGGGATACAATGAGCAGTTCTTC	CASSHGTSGRAGGYNEQFF
.	TRBV9	TRBJ1-2	.	TGTGCCAGCAGCGCCACTCGGGGCTACACCTTC	CASSATRGYTF
TRBD2	TRBV10-3	TRBJ2-1	.	TGTGCCATCAGCGGACTAGCGGGGTCCGGTTACAATGAGCAGTTCTTC	CAISGLAGSGYNEQFF
.	TRBV4-2	TRBJ1-3	.	TGTGCCAGCAGCCAAGATTCGACAGTTAGCTCTGGAAACACCATATATTTT	CASSQDSTVSSGNTIYF
.	TRBV4-1	TRBJ2-1	.	TGCGCCAGCAGCCAAGTGGCTCCAGCGCGGATAGACAATGAGCAGTTCTTC	CASSQVAPARIDNEQFF
.	TRBV7-6	TRBJ2-6	.	TGTGCCAGCAGCTTAGAGAGGGCCCTACGCTCTGGGGCCAACGTCCTGACTTTC	CASSLERALRSGANVLTF
TRBD1	TRBV4-1	TRBJ2-7	.	TGCGCCAGCAGCCAGGGTGGACAGGGGGCCGCCTACGAGCAGTACTTC	CASSQGGQGAAYEQYF
.	TRBV7-2	TRBJ2-1	.	TGTGCCAGCAGCCCAATCAGGATCAATGAGCAGTTCTTC	CASSPIRINEQFF
TRBD1	TRBV11-3	TRBJ2-3	.	TGTGCCAGCAGCTTAACCAGGGACAGGGGAGGCGATACGCAGTATTTT	CASSLTRDRGGDTQYF